This is a list of T cell receptor beta chains from one sample in a study of T cells in localized non-small cell lung cancer. Assay used: immunoSEQ multiplex PCR; TCRdb lists only in-frame clones, some missing. The sample shows roughly 16,000 clones, roughly 91% of them seen only once. The sample here was peripheral blood, taken before any cancer treatment. The receptors originated from a male donor at least 60 years old with stage II squamous cell lung carcinoma. Each CDR3 is given without its conserved first and last residue. The order of the fields is V gene, clone size, J gene, CDR3 protein. Clone size is not always given. Where it is, it says once, few, many or a class for expanded clones.

>TRBV18|-|TRBJ1-1
ASSPRAGRTEAF
>TRBV30|-|TRBJ2-1
AWSFTGISYNEQF
>TRBV19|once|TRBJ1-5
ASSTEPPKGQPQH
>TRBV6-1|-|TRBJ1-5
ASRVDRDGNQPQH
>TRBV6-5|-|TRBJ2-7
ASKRQGANGYEQY
>TRBV27|-|TRBJ2-7
ASSLRAGGMRYEQY
>TRBV19|-|TRBJ1-3
ASSITTSGNTIY
>TRBV9|-|TRBJ2-7
ASSVTAGGSYEQY
>TRBV7-6|-|TRBJ2-7
ASSLPGSEQY
>TRBV5-1|-|TRBJ2-7
ASSGQGQPYEQY
>TRBV18|-|TRBJ2-1
ASSPFEEAQF
>TRBV15|-|TRBJ2-3
ATSTSAGFGDTQY
>TRBV2|-|TRBJ1-5
ASSERHYSNQPQH
>TRBV30|-|TRBJ2-2
AWSFGGPGIGELF
>TRBV11-1|-|TRBJ2-3
ASSFSGSRADTQY
>TRBV6-5|-|TRBJ2-7
ASSYSRGLDYEQY
>TRBV7-2|-|TRBJ1-2
ASSLGASGYT
>TRBV11-2|-|TRBJ1-3
ASSSWGYLGDTIY
>TRBV28|-|TRBJ2-5
ASRTGGDRETQY
>TRBV6-5|once|TRBJ2-7
ASSDPINEQY
>TRBV18|-|TRBJ2-1
ASSPPLAGTYNEQF
>TRBV10-3|few|TRBJ1-5
AISAYRDSYQPQH
>TRBV18|-|TRBJ2-7
ASSPPLGSSYEQY
>TRBV7-6|-|TRBJ2-2
ASSLNGLAGTGELF
>TRBV16|-|TRBJ2-1
ASSQVGGQVNEQF
>TRBV7-6|-|TRBJ2-7
ASSLGTGVY
>TRBV18|few|TRBJ2-5
ASSPGETQY
>TRBV5-1|-|TRBJ2-1
ASSLVGGSPNEQF
>TRBV6-1|-|TRBJ2-3
ASRPGPSTDTQY
>TRBV19|-|TRBJ2-7
ASSTRDNYEQY
>TRBV14|-|TRBJ2-6
ASSQDRGTTGANVLT
>TRBV5-4|-|TRBJ2-5
ASTLRGTETQY
>TRBV19|-|TRBJ1-2
ASSFRGPGYGYT
>TRBV10-1|-|TRBJ2-1
ASSPTGTGSYNEQF
>TRBV7-9|few|TRBJ1-1
ASSLDQNTEAF